What follows is one T cell receptor (beta chain) and its context. This clone has only one observation. The antigen it binds to is not known. It has no much larger one-base neighbor in the sample; base qualities were not kept. These data originate in a study of blood T cell repertoires in COVID-19 (dated by TCRdb to 2018 to 2020). A note on the overall study: The collaborator samples originated in the United States, Italy and Spain and spanned the acute and convalescent phases of COVID-19. The prospective study material was composed of cDNA or gDNA derived from T cells, B-cell-depleted T cells, or PBMCs. Subjects who had been exposed to COVID-19, were actively infected with it, or had recovered from it provided the deeply sampled blood TCRbeta repertoires that made up the dataset. The repertoires were made available in a free public database intended to serve as a resource for research on the immune response to SARS-CoV-2. Samples were obtained from the ongoing ImmuneRACE study (first 160 participants) and from over 1,000 subjects provided by 6 global collaborators. The sample metadata nearly always contained a de-identified subject ID, COVID-19 status, age in years and sex. Where HLA class I and class II types were available, the types were taken from metadata supplied by the sample provider, not from assay-based typing.

TCRbeta CDR3 regions were amplified from genomic DNA using the immunoSEQ Assay, a bias-controlled multiplex PCR. In the source study's methods: Within the assay, amplification of reference gene primers was used to estimate how many nucleated cells each sample contained. To quantify the absolute abundance of each unique TCRbeta CDR3 rearrangement, sequence reads were collapsed and filtered. Productive Simpson clonality was computed per sample as the square root of Simpson's diversity index over productive rearrangements. This is the immuneACCESS table as TCRdb keeps it, with only in-frame sequences that have V and J called. A part of the clones is gone; compared with another copy, unresolved V genes explain less than half, and the rest is unexplained. From that table come the V and J calls and clone size; the DNA was used to work out D and trimming. For this sample the table gives 250,000 or so clones, of which 86% were detected only once. 6.2% of the sample comes from the top ten.

The collaborating institutions used their own protocols to collect whole blood in K2EDTA tubes. For TCRbeta analysis, collaborator samples were shipped as frozen whole blood, as isolated PBMCs, or as DNA extracted from either sample type. CDR3 length: 16 amino acids, cysteine to phenylalanine. Kept here is only the CDR3 DNA, which spans 48 bases and is read in frame from base 1. V was cut back by 8 bases and J by 3 bases, leaving a gap of 23 bases between them. CDR1 is given as SGHTA and CDR2 as FQGNSA, both from the germline V gene. Overall study results and their limits: The amount of clinical and demographic metadata varied by source and participant and was provided uncurated.

The V gene is TRBV7-2 and the J gene is TRBJ2-7; TRBD2 might be the D gene, on 5 matching bases. The sample comprised peripheral blood. This sequence originates from a man in his sixties with acute or convalescent COVID-19. The base sequence is TGTGCCAGCGTTCCCGACTCTTCGGGGAATTACTACGAGCAGTACTTC. It is translated as CASVPDSSGNYYEQYF.